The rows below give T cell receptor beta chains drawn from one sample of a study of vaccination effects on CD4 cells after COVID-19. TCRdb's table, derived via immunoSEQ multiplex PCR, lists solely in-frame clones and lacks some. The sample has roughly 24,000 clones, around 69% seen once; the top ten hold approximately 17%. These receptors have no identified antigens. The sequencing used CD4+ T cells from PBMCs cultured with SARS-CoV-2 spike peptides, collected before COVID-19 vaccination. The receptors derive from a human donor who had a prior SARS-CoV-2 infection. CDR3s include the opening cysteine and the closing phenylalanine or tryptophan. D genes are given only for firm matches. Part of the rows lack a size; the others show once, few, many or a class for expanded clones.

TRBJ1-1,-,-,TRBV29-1,CSVDQSGKTEAFF,TGCAGCGTTGACCAGTCGGGGAAAACTGAAGCTTTCTTT
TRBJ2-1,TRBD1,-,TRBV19,CASSLPPGQSYNEQFF,TGTGCCAGTAGTCTCCCACCGGGACAGTCCTACAATGAGCAGTTCTTC
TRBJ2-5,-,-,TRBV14,CASSHLDQETQYF,TGTGCCAGCAGCCATTTGGACCAAGAGACCCAGTACTTC
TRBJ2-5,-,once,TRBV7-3,CASSLSQQETQYF,TGTGCCAGCAGCTTAAGTCAGCAAGAGACCCAGTACTTC
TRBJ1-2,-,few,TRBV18,CASSPQGGPNYGYTF,TGTGCCAGCTCACCACAGGGGGGACCTAACTATGGCTACACCTTC
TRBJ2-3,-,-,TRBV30,CAWKGLAFANTQYF,TGTGCCTGGAAAGGGCTAGCTTTCGCGAATACGCAGTATTTT
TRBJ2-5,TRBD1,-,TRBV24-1,CATSDTGTGVETQYF,TGTGCCACCAGTGATACCGGGACAGGGGTCGAGACCCAGTACTTC
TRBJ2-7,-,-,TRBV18,CASSPPGRGPLEQYF,TGTGCCAGCTCACCACCTGGCAGGGGCCCCCTCGAGCAGTACTTC
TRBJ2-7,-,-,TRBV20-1,CSVRYEQYF,TGCAGTGTGCGCTACGAGCAGTACTTC
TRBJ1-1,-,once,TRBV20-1,CSASLGSGLYTEAFF,TGCAGTGCTAGTCTGGGGTCGGGTTTGTACACTGAAGCTTTCTTT
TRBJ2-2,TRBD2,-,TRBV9,CASSYKGLAVSNTGELFF,TGTGCCAGCAGTTATAAAGGACTAGCGGTATCGAACACCGGGGAGCTGTTTTTT
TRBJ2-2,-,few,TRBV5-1,CASSGTPTGELFF,TGCGCCAGCAGCGGGACTCCTACCGGGGAGCTGTTTTTT
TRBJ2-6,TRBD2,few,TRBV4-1,CASSPGLAGANVLTF,TGCGCCAGCAGCCCGGGACTAGCCGGGGCCAACGTCCTGACTTTC
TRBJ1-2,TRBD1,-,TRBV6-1,CASSVSPGTANYGYTF,TGTGCCAGCAGTGTTTCCCCGGGGACAGCGAACTATGGCTACACCTTC
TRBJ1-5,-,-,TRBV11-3,CASSLYPDQPQHF,TGTGCCAGCAGCTTGTATCCGGATCAGCCCCAGCATTTT
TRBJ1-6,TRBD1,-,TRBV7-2,CASSLEAGGYSPLHF,TGTGCCAGCAGCTTAGAGGCAGGGGGGTATTCACCCCTCCACTTT
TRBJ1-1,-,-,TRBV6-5,CASTGFDTEAFF,TGTGCCAGCACAGGGTTCGACACTGAAGCTTTCTTT
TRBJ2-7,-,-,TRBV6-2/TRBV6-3,CASSSGFWPSVYEQYF,TGTGCCAGCAGTTCGGGGTTTTGGCCGTCAGTTTACGAGCAGTACTTC
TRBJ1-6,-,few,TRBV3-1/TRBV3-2,CASSASYNSPLHF,TGTGCCAGCAGCGCCAGCTATAATTCACCCCTCCACTTT
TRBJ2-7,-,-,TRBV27,CASSLSSLSYEQYF,TGTGCCAGCAGTTTATCATCCCTCTCCTACGAGCAGTACTTC
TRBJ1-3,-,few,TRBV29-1,CSVDGGGIRDTIYF,TGCAGCGTTGACGGGGGGGGTATTCGAGACACCATATATTTT
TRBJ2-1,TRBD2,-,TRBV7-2,CASRLAGDNEQFF,TGTGCCAGCCGACTAGCGGGGGACAATGAGCAGTTCTTC
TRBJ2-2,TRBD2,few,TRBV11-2,CASFRGLANTGELFF,TGTGCCAGCTTCCGCGGACTAGCTAACACCGGGGAGCTGTTTTTT
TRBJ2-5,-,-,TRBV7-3,CASSLGIGETQYF,TGTGCCAGCAGCTTAGGCATCGGGGAGACCCAGTACTTC
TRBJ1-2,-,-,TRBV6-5,CASSTGVRHYGYTF,TGTGCCAGCAGTACCGGGGTGAGACACTATGGCTACACCTTC
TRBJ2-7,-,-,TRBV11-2,CASSLNTPYEQYF,TGTGCCAGCAGCTTAAACACCCCCTACGAGCAGTACTTC
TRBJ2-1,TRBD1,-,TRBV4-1,CASSQGYRGDEQFF,TGCGCCAGCAGCCAAGGTTACAGGGGCGATGAGCAGTTCTTC
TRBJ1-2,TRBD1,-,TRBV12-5,CASGLALGGQGGYTF,TGTGCTAGTGGTTTGGCCCTCGGGGGACAGGGCGGCTACACCTTC
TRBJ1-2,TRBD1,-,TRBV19,CASSLSGTENYGYTF,TGTGCCAGTAGCCTTAGTGGGACAGAGAACTATGGCTACACCTTC
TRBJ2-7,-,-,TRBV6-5,CASRTQLATYEQYF,TGTGCCAGCAGAACACAGTTGGCCACCTACGAGCAGTACTTC
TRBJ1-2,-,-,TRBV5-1,CASSLLPGYGYTF,TGCGCCAGCAGCTTGCTCCCGGGCTATGGCTACACCTTC
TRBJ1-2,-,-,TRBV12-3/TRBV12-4,CASSLSGPDGYTF,TGTGCCAGCAGTTTGTCAGGGCCCGATGGCTACACCTTC
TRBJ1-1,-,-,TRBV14,CASSRLRGLNTEAFF,TGTGCCAGCAGCCGACTCAGGGGCTTGAACACTGAAGCTTTCTTT
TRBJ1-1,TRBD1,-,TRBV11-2,CASSSVRWTGSSLDTEAFF,TGTGCCAGCAGCTCTGTGCGCTGGACAGGGAGTTCTCTGGACACTGAAGCTTTCTTT
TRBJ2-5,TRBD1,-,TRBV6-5,CASSKTGYEETQYF,TGTGCCAGCAGTAAGACAGGGTATGAGGAGACCCAGTACTTC
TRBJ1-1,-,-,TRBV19,CASSIVASGDTEAFF,TGTGCCAGTAGTATAGTAGCATCTGGGGACACTGAAGCTTTCTTT
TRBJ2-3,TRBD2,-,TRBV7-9,CASSLASGRDTQYF,TGTGCCAGCAGCTTAGCTAGCGGGAGAGATACGCAGTATTTT
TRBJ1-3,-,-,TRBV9,CASSPWGNTIYF,TGTGCCAGCAGCCCCTGGGGAAACACCATATATTTT
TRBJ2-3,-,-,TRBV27,CASSSRGTDTQYF,TGTGCCAGCAGTTCCCGGGGCACAGATACGCAGTATTTT
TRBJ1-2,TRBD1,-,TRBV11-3,CASSLGQGFGYGYTF,TGTGCCAGCAGCTTGGGACAGGGCTTCGGCTATGGCTACACCTTC
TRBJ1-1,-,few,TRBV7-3,CASSGTALSTEAFF,TGTGCCAGCAGCGGGACCGCTCTTAGCACTGAAGCTTTCTTT
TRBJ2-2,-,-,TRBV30,CAWRRGLNTGELFF,TGTGCCTGGAGACGGGGGCTGAACACCGGGGAGCTGTTTTTT
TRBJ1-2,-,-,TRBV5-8,CASSLQGSYTF,TGTGCCAGCAGCTTACAGGGAAGCTACACCTTC
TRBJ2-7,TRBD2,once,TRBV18,CASSPGLVSGEQYF,TGTGCCAGCTCACCGGGACTAGTATCGGGTGAGCAGTACTTC
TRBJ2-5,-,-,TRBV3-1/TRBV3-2,CASSQDDETQYF,TGTGCCAGCAGCCAAGATGACGAGACCCAGTACTTC
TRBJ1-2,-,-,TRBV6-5,CASSLMTGPNYGYTF,TGTGCCAGCAGTTTAATGACAGGCCCTAACTATGGCTACACCTTC
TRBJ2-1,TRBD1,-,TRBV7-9,CASSSGTGGTIEQFF,TGTGCCAGCAGCTCCGGGACAGGGGGAACTATTGAGCAGTTCTTC
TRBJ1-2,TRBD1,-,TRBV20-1,CSARDRGYTF,TGCAGTGCTAGGGACAGGGGCTACACCTTC
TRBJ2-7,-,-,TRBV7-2,CASSLTWDVYYEQYF,TGTGCCAGCAGCCTCACGTGGGACGTATACTACGAGCAGTACTTC
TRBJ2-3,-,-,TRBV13,CASSQGFPGADTQYF,TGTGCCAGCAGCCAAGGATTTCCCGGGGCAGATACGCAGTATTTT
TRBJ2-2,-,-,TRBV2,CASRGDGANTGELFF,TGTGCCAGCAGGGGTGACGGAGCGAACACCGGGGAGCTGTTTTTT
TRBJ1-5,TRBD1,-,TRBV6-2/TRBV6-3,CASSYSGDSNRNQPQHF,TGTGCCAGCAGTTACTCGGGGGACAGCAACCGCAATCAGCCCCAGCATTTT
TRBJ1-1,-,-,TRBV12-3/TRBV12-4,CASTMGGVKAFF,TGTGCCAGCACCATGGGCGGGGTTAAAGCTTTCTTT
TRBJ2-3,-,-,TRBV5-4,CASRSQDTDTQYF,TGTGCCAGCAGGTCCCAAGACACAGATACGCAGTATTTT
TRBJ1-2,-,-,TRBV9,CASNWLGYTF,TGTGCCAGCAACTGGCTCGGCTACACCTTC
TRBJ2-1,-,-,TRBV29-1,CSVEPAVGHNEQFF,TGCAGCGTTGAACCGGCTGTGGGACACAATGAGCAGTTCTTC
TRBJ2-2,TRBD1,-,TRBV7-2,CASSFTGGGYTGELFF,TGTGCCAGCAGCTTTACAGGGGGCGGTTACACCGGGGAGCTGTTTTTT